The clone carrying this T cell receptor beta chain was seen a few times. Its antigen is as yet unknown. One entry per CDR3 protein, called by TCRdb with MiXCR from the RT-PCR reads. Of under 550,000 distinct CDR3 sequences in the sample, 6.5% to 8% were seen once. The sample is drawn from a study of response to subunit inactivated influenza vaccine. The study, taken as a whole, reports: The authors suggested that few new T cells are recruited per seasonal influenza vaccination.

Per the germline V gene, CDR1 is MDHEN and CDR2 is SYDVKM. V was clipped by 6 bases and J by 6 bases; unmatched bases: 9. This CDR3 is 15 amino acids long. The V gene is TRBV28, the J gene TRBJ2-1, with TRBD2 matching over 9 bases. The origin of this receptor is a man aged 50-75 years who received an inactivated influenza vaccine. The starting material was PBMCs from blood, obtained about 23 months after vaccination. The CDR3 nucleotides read TGTGCCAGCAGCCCTCTAGGCGGGGGGGCCAATGAGCAGTTCTTC. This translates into CASSPLGGGANEQFF.